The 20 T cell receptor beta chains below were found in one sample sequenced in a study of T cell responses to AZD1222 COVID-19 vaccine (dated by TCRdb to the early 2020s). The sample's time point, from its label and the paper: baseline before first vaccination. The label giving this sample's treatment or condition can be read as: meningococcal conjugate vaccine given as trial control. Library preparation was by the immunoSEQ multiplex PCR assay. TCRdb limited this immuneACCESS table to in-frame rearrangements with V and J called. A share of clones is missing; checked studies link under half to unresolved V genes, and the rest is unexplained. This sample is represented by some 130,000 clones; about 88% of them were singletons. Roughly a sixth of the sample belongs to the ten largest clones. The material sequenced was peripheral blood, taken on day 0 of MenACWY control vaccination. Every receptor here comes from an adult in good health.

As DNA, the CDR3 is TGCAGCGTTGAAAGGGACAGCGGAGCTTTCTTT. It specifies CSVERDSGAFF. The chain couples TRBV29-1 to TRBJ1-1; 7 bases fit TRBD1. Germline trimming cut 2 bases from V and 10 bases from J; bases unmatched to any gene: 4. Germline V CDR1 and CDR2: SQVTM, ANQGSEA. The CDR3 is made up of 11 amino acids.

The CDR3 region is CATHSGLRTFF. The CDR3, as DNA: TGTGCCACCCACTCGGGACTACGAACGTTCTTC. The V call is TRBV6-5, the J call TRBJ2-1; 7 positions agree with TRBD2. This CDR3 comprises 11 residues. V shed 10 bases, J shed 15 bases, and the junction held 12 bases outside the gene matches. Germline-derived CDR1 and CDR2 are MNHEY and SVGAGI.

Written as DNA, the CDR3 is TGCGCCAGCAGCCAAGGCCCCTTGGGCTATGGCTACACCTTC. Protein sequence: CASSQGPLGYGYTF. This rearrangement joins TRBV4-1 to TRBJ1-2; D is ambiguous. Germline V CDR1 and CDR2: MGHRA, YSYEKL. This CDR3 region has 14 residues. Trimming took 1 base from V and 4 from J, leaving 10 bases between them.

The CDR3 here is CSVYSGTGMGGYTF. CDR3 sequence (DNA): TGCAGCGTCTATTCCGGGACAGGGATGGGCGGCTACACCTTC. This chain joins TRBV29-1 and TRBJ1-2, with 9 nucleotides matching TRBD1. CDR1 is SQVTM, CDR2 ANQGSEA, per germline. The junction had 13 bases not matched to a gene; V was cut back by 6 bases and J by 8 bases. CDR3 length: 14 residues.

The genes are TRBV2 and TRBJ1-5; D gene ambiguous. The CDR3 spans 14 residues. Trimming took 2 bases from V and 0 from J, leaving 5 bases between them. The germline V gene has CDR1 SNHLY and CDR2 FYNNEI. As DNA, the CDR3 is TGTGCCAGCAGTGAACGGTATAGCAATCAGCCCCAGCATTTT. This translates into CASSERYSNQPQHF.

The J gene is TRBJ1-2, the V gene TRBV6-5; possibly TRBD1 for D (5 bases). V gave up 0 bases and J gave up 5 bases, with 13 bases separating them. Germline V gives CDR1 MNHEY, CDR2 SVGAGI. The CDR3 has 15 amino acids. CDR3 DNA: TGTGCCAGCAGTTACTCAATGGAGGGGATATATGGCTACACCTTC. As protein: CASSYSMEGIYGYTF.

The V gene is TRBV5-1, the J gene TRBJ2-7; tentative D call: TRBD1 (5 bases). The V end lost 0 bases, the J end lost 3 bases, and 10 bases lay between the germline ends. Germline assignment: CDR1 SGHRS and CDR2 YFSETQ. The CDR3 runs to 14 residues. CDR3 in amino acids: CASSLEVGHYEQYF. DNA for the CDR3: TGCGCCAGCAGCTTGGAAGTGGGGCACTACGAGCAGTACTTC.

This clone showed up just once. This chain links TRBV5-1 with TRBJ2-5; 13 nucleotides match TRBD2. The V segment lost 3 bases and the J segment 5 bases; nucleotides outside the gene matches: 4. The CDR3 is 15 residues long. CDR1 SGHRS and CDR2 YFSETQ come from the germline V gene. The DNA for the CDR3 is TGCGCCAGCAGCTGGGGACTAGCGGGGAGGGAGACCCAGTACTTC. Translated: CASSWGLAGRETQYF.

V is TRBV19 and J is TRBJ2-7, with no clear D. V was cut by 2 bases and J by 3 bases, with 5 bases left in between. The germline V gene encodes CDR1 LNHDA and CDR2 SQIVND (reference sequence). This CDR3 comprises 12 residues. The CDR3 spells CASSISDYEQYF. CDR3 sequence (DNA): TGTGCCAGTAGTATAAGCGACTACGAGCAGTACTTC.

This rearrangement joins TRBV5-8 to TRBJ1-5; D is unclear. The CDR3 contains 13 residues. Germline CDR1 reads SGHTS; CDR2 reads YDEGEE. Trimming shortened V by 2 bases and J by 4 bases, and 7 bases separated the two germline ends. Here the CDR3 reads CASSFGVNQPQHF. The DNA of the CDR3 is TGTGCCAGCAGCTTTGGGGTAAATCAGCCCCAGCATTTT.

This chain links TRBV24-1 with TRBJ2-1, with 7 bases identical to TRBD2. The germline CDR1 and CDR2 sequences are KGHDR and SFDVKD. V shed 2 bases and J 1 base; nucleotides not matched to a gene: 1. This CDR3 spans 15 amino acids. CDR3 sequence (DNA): TGTGCCACCAGTGATTGGGGGGGGTCCTACAATGAGCAGTTCTTC. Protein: CATSDWGGSYNEQFF.

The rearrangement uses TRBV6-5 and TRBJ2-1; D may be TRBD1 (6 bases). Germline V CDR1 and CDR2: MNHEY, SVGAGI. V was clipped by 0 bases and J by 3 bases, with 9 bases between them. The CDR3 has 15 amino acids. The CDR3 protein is CASSYSGHFYNEQFF. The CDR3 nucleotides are TGTGCCAGCAGTTACTCGGGACACTTCTACAATGAGCAGTTCTTC.

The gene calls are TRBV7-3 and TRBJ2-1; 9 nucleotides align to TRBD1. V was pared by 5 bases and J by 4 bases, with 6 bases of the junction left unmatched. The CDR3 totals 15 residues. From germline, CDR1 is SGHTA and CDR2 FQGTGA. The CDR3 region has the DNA TGTGCCAGCAGCCTAGGGACAGGGAGGTACAATGAGCAGTTCTTC. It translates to CASSLGTGRYNEQFF.

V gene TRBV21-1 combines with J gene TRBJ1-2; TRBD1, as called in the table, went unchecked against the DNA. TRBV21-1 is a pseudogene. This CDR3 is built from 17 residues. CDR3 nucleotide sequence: TGTGCCAGCAGCAAAGGAGGCTTCCTAACAGGGCTAGGCGGCTACACCTTC. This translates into CASSKGGFLTGLGGYTF.

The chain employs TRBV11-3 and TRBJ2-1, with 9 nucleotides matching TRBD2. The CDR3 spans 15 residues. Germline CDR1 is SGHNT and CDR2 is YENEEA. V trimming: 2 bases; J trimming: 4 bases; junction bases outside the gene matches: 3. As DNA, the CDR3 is TGTGCCAGCAGCTTAAGCGGGAGGACTTACAATGAGCAGTTCTTC. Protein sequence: CASSLSGRTYNEQFF.

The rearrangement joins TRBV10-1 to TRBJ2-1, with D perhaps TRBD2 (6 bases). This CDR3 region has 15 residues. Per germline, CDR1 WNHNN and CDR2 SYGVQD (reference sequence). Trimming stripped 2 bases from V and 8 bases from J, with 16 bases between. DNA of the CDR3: TGCGCCAGCAGTGAGGATCGGGGACTTAAGGATGAGCAGTTCTTC. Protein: CASSEDRGLKDEQFF.

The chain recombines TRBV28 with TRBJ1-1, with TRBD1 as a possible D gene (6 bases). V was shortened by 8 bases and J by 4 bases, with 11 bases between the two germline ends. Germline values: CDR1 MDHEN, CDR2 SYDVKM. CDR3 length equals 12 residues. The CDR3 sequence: CASGGGPTEAFF. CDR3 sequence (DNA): TGTGCCAGCGGGGGGGGGCCCACTGAAGCTTTCTTT.

The CDR3 bases are TGTGCCAGCAGCCAGGTCATCCGGCGGGGCTACGAGCAGTACTTC. This codes for CASSQVIRRGYEQYF. V and J are TRBV3-1 (or the pseudogene TRBV3-2) and TRBJ2-7; TRBD2 might be the D (6 bases). The CDR3 runs to 15 residues. Deletions cut 3 bases from V and 3 bases from J, with 15 bases between. Per germline, CDR1 LGHDT and CDR2 YNNKEL (reference sequence).

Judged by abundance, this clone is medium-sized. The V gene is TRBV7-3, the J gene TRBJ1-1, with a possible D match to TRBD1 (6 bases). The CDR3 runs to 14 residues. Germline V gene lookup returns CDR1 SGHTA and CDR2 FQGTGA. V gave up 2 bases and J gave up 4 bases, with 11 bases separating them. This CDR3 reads CASSLARGTTEAFF. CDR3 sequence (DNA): TGTGCCAGCAGCTTAGCCAGGGGAACCACTGAAGCTTTCTTT.

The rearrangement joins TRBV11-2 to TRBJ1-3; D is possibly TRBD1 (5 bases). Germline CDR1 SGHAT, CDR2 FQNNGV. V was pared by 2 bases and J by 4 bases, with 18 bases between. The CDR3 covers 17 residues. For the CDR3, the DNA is TGTGCCAGCAGCTTAAGTATGATAGGGGAATCAGGAAACACCATATATTTT. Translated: CASSLSMIGESGNTIYF.